The rows below give T cell receptor beta chains drawn from one sample of a study of cytomegalovirus exposure and HLA in healthy donors. Clones were sequenced by immunoSEQ multiplex PCR, and TCRdb holds only the in-frame ones, with some missing. The sample holds 93,000 or so clones. Sequencing used PBMCs. The receptor set was obtained from a man between 40 and 49 years old in good health and CMV-seronegative. CDR3s include the opening cysteine and the closing phenylalanine or tryptophan. The D gene is left open where the match is weak.

V gene: TRBV28
J gene: TRBJ2-3
D gene: -
CDR3 protein: CASSFQSSTDTQYF
CDR3 DNA: TGTGCCAGCAGTTTTCAGTCGAGCACAGATACGCAGTATTTT

V gene: TRBV9
J gene: TRBJ1-2
D gene: -
CDR3 protein: CASSAGPGTGLNYGYTF
CDR3 DNA: TGTGCCAGCAGCGCCGGACCCGGGACGGGACTAAACTATGGCTACACCTTC

V gene: TRBV28
J gene: TRBJ1-5
D gene: -
CDR3 protein: CASAIGARRTSNQPQHF
CDR3 DNA: TGTGCCAGCGCGATTGGGGCGCGCAGGACAAGCAATCAGCCCCAGCATTTT

V gene: TRBV18
J gene: TRBJ1-1
D gene: -
CDR3 protein: CASSATRGEAFF
CDR3 DNA: TGTGCCAGCTCAGCGACCAGGGGTGAAGCTTTCTTT

V gene: TRBV2
J gene: TRBJ2-2
D gene: TRBD2
CDR3 protein: CASSEPLGGPNTGELFF
CDR3 DNA: TGTGCCAGCAGTGAGCCCTTGGGAGGGCCGAACACCGGGGAGCTGTTTTTT

V gene: TRBV10-2
J gene: TRBJ2-3
D gene: -
CDR3 protein: CASLISDTQYF
CDR3 DNA: TGCGCCAGCCTAATTTCCGATACGCAGTATTTT

V gene: TRBV4-3
J gene: TRBJ1-1
D gene: -
CDR3 protein: CASSQDLGSVSLNTEAFF
CDR3 DNA: TGCGCCAGCAGCCAAGATCTCGGTAGTGTTTCCCTGAACACTGAAGCTTTCTTT

V gene: TRBV5-1
J gene: TRBJ2-3
D gene: TRBD2
CDR3 protein: CASSLGLAGETDTQYF
CDR3 DNA: TGCGCCAGCAGCTTAGGACTAGCGGGGGAGACAGATACGCAGTATTTT

V gene: TRBV5-6
J gene: TRBJ2-3
D gene: TRBD2
CDR3 protein: CASSLWVSGRAGDTQYF
CDR3 DNA: TGTGCCAGCAGCTTGTGGGTTAGCGGGAGGGCAGGAGATACGCAGTATTTT

V gene: TRBV5-1
J gene: TRBJ2-3
D gene: TRBD1
CDR3 protein: CASSSGTGGTDTQYF
CDR3 DNA: TGCGCCAGCAGCTCAGGGACAGGGGGCACAGATACGCAGTATTTT

V gene: TRBV5-5
J gene: TRBJ1-5
D gene: TRBD1
CDR3 protein: CASSLQGNQPQHF
CDR3 DNA: TGTGCCAGCAGCTTACAGGGGAATCAGCCCCAGCATTTT

V gene: TRBV5-1
J gene: TRBJ2-2
D gene: TRBD2
CDR3 protein: CASSLGSGGRTGELFF
CDR3 DNA: TGCGCCAGCAGCTTGGGAAGCGGGGGGCGGACCGGGGAGCTGTTTTTT

V gene: TRBV28
J gene: TRBJ2-1
D gene: TRBD1
CDR3 protein: CASRLQGTGPGNEQFF
CDR3 DNA: TGTGCCAGCAGACTCCAGGGGACAGGTCCTGGGAATGAGCAGTTCTTC

V gene: TRBV4-3
J gene: TRBJ1-2
D gene: TRBD1
CDR3 protein: CASSQGPTGSYGYTF
CDR3 DNA: TGCGCCAGCAGCCAAGGACCGACAGGGTCCTATGGCTACACCTTC

V gene: TRBV6-5
J gene: TRBJ1-2
D gene: TRBD1
CDR3 protein: CASRGQGAYTF
CDR3 DNA: TGTGCCAGCAGGGGACAGGGGGCATACACCTTC

V gene: TRBV9
J gene: TRBJ2-5
D gene: -
CDR3 protein: CASSVSERVGTQYF
CDR3 DNA: TGTGCCAGCAGCGTGTCCGAGCGGGTTGGGACCCAGTACTTC

V gene: TRBV10-3
J gene: TRBJ2-7
D gene: TRBD2
CDR3 protein: CAIASASGSTYEQYF
CDR3 DNA: TGTGCCATTGCCTCGGCTAGCGGGAGTACCTACGAGCAGTACTTC

V gene: TRBV7-2
J gene: TRBJ2-1
D gene: TRBD2
CDR3 protein: CASSPGLAGGQKRFF
CDR3 DNA: TGTGCCAGCAGCCCCGGACTAGCGGGAGGCCAAAAACGATTCTTC

V gene: TRBV5-4
J gene: TRBJ1-1
D gene: -
CDR3 protein: CASSFSVVAEAFF
CDR3 DNA: TGTGCCAGCAGCTTCAGTGTTGTCGCTGAAGCTTTCTTT

V gene: TRBV9
J gene: TRBJ2-2
D gene: TRBD1
CDR3 protein: CASSVETGGGEELFF
CDR3 DNA: TGTGCCAGCAGCGTAGAGACAGGGGGGGGCGAGGAGCTGTTTTTT

V gene: TRBV6-6
J gene: TRBJ2-7
D gene: -
CDR3 protein: CASSPPESEQYF
CDR3 DNA: TGTGCCAGCAGCCCCCCGGAGAGTGAGCAGTACTTC

V gene: TRBV6-5
J gene: TRBJ2-7
D gene: -
CDR3 protein: CASRKKGEYEQYF
CDR3 DNA: TGTGCCAGCAGGAAAAAAGGGGAATACGAGCAGTACTTC

V gene: TRBV10-1
J gene: TRBJ2-5
D gene: TRBD2
CDR3 protein: CASSAGTSGGRGETQYF
CDR3 DNA: TGCGCCAGCTCCGCCGGGACTAGCGGGGGACGAGGAGAGACCCAGTACTTC

V gene: TRBV19
J gene: TRBJ2-1
D gene: -
CDR3 protein: CASNKGRGTQLSNEQFF
CDR3 DNA: TGTGCCAGTAACAAAGGGAGGGGGACACAGCTCTCCAATGAGCAGTTCTTC

V gene: TRBV6-6
J gene: TRBJ1-3
D gene: -
CDR3 protein: CASSSGTPNSGNTIYF
CDR3 DNA: TGTGCCAGCAGTTCCGGGACTCCAAACTCTGGAAACACCATATATTTT

V gene: TRBV23-1
J gene: TRBJ2-2
D gene: -
CDR3 protein: CASSQKDREEAGELFF
CDR3 DNA: TGCGCCAGCAGTCAAAAAGACAGGGAGGAGGCCGGGGAGCTGTTTTTT

V gene: TRBV5-1
J gene: TRBJ1-1
D gene: -
CDR3 protein: CASSYSGMNTEAFF
CDR3 DNA: TGCGCCAGCAGCTATAGCGGGATGAACACTGAAGCTTTCTTT

V gene: TRBV6-5
J gene: TRBJ2-5
D gene: TRBD1
CDR3 protein: CASSGQGETQYF
CDR3 DNA: TGTGCCAGCAGTGGACAGGGAGAGACCCAGTACTTC

V gene: TRBV9
J gene: TRBJ1-4
D gene: -
CDR3 protein: CASSVGGATNEKLFF
CDR3 DNA: TGTGCCAGCAGCGTAGGGGGGGCAACTAATGAAAAACTGTTTTTT

V gene: TRBV5-4
J gene: TRBJ2-3
D gene: TRBD1
CDR3 protein: CASRVDRATDTQYF
CDR3 DNA: TGTGCCAGCAGAGTGGACAGGGCCACAGATACGCAGTATTTT

V gene: TRBV9
J gene: TRBJ2-3
D gene: -
CDR3 protein: CASSVDGVGTQYF
CDR3 DNA: TGTGCCAGCAGCGTAGACGGGGTCGGTACGCAGTATTTT

V gene: TRBV15
J gene: TRBJ2-4
D gene: TRBD2
CDR3 protein: CATSRAGSGRENIQYF
CDR3 DNA: TGTGCCACCAGCAGGGCCGGGAGCGGGAGGGAAAACATTCAGTACTTC

V gene: TRBV5-1
J gene: TRBJ2-1
D gene: TRBD2
CDR3 protein: CASSPGLAGAPSGNEQFF
CDR3 DNA: TGCGCCAGCAGCCCCGGACTAGCGGGAGCTCCCTCCGGGAATGAGCAGTTCTTC

V gene: TRBV5-1
J gene: TRBJ1-1
D gene: TRBD1
CDR3 protein: CASSPRQGENTEAFF
CDR3 DNA: TGCGCCAGCAGCCCAAGACAGGGGGAGAACACTGAAGCTTTCTTT

V gene: TRBV2
J gene: TRBJ1-1
D gene: TRBD1
CDR3 protein: CASREYRGRNTEAFF
CDR3 DNA: TGTGCCAGCAGAGAATACAGGGGAAGGAACACTGAAGCTTTCTTT

V gene: TRBV4-3
J gene: TRBJ1-1
D gene: -
CDR3 protein: CASSQGRADTEAFF
CDR3 DNA: TGCGCCAGCAGCCAAGGGAGGGCCGACACTGAAGCTTTCTTT

V gene: TRBV9
J gene: TRBJ1-2
D gene: -
CDR3 protein: CASSVDGYGYTF
CDR3 DNA: TGTGCCAGCAGCGTAGACGGGTATGGCTACACCTTC

V gene: TRBV6-5
J gene: TRBJ1-5
D gene: TRBD1
CDR3 protein: CASKGQVSSNQPQHF
CDR3 DNA: TGTGCCAGCAAGGGACAGGTCAGTAGCAATCAGCCCCAGCATTTT